Following are 8 T cell receptor beta chains from one sample sequenced in a study of cytomegalovirus exposure and HLA in healthy donors. Assay used: immunoSEQ multiplex PCR; TCRdb lists only in-frame clones, some missing. In the table there are tens of thousands of clones, about 96% of which are singletons. Sequenced: PBMCs. These receptor sequences come from a man younger than 35 in good health and CMV-seronegative.

The genes are TRBV4-3 and TRBJ2-3; D not certain. V lost 1 base and J lost 0, with 11 bases in between. The CDR3 spans 16 residues. In germline, CDR1 is LGHNA, CDR2 YSLEER. The CDR3 protein is CASSQGSAASTDTQYF. CDR3 coding DNA: TGCGCCAGCAGCCAAGGTAGTGCGGCTAGCACAGATACGCAGTATTTT.

This chain links TRBV19 with TRBJ2-2, with D perhaps matching TRBD1 (6 bases). CDR3 size: 14 residues. Germline V gene data show CDR1 as LNHDA and CDR2 as SQIVND (reference sequence). V lost 3 bases and J 4 bases, leaving 9 bases between the germline ends. The DNA of the CDR3 is TGTGCCAGTAGTATTAGCAGGGGCACCGGGGAGCTGTTTTTT. Translation: CASSISRGTGELFF.

The V call is TRBV7-9, the J call TRBJ2-5, with D possibly being TRBD1 (6 bases). In germline, CDR1 is SEHNR, CDR2 FQNEAQ (reference sequence). V lost 1 base and J lost 4, with 10 bases in between. The CDR3 loop spans 14 amino acids. Here the CDR3 DNA reads TGTGCCAGCAGCTTAGGACAGGTCGGAGAGACCCAGTACTTC. Translation: CASSLGQVGETQYF.

This chain uses TRBV7-9 with TRBJ2-3; 9 bases are shared with TRBD2. The CDR3 has 19 amino acids. The germline V gene has CDR1 SEHNR and CDR2 FQNEAQ (reference sequence). V gave up 5 bases and J gave up 0 bases; unmatched junction bases: 15. The CDR3: CASSPVVAGGGTSTDTQYF. The CDR3 nucleotides read TGTGCCAGCAGCCCCGTTGTTGCGGGAGGGGGCACTAGCACAGATACGCAGTATTTT. Complete variable domain (other parts from reference TRBV7-9 and TRBJ2-3): DTGVSQNPRHKITKRGQNVTFRCDPISEHNRLYWYRQTLGQGPEFLTYFQNEAQLEKSRLLSDRFSAERPKGSFSTLEIQRTEQGDSAMYLCASSPVVAGGGTSTDTQYFGPGTRLTVL.

In this sample, this clone turned up once. The chain employs TRBV6-6 and TRBJ2-7; D may be TRBD2 (6 bases). Trimming pared 5 bases from V and 0 bases from J, leaving 14 bases between. Germline V gives CDR1 MNHNY, CDR2 SVGAGI (reference sequence). The CDR3 covers 15 residues. Written as DNA, the CDR3 is TGTGCCAGCAGTGGCCAAGCGGGTCCCTCCTACGAGCAGTACTTC. It encodes CASSGQAGPSYEQYF.

The gene calls are TRBV27 and TRBJ2-7; 13 bases match TRBD2. The CDR3 extends over 15 amino acids. The germline V gene has CDR1 MNHEY and CDR2 SMNVEV (reference sequence). J gave up 1 base and V 6 bases, and 3 bases lay outside the gene matches. Here the CDR3 reads CASSRLAGGSYEQYF. CDR3 DNA: TGTGCCAGCAGCAGACTAGCGGGAGGTTCCTACGAGCAGTACTTC.

The rearrangement uses TRBV4-2 and TRBJ1-5; D is perhaps TRBD1 (5 bases). This CDR3 contains 16 residues. Germline V gene lookup returns CDR1 LGHNA and CDR2 YNFKEQ. Trimming stripped 5 bases from V and 2 bases from J, with 16 bases between. Here the CDR3 reads CASSAGRGLGNQPQHF. The CDR3, as DNA: TGTGCCAGCAGCGCGGGGAGGGGCCTTGGCAATCAGCCCCAGCATTTT.

The chain has TRBV7-9 and TRBJ2-1; TRBD2 aligns across 7 bases. CDR1 and CDR2 (germline): SEHNR, FQNEAQ (reference sequence). The CDR3 totals 16 residues. The trim removed 4 bases at V and 8 bases at J, leaving 14 bases unmatched. The CDR3 DNA follows: TGTGCCAGCAGCTCTTCGGGGGGTCTCACTGGGGATGAGCAGTTCTTC. Protein product: CASSSSGGLTGDEQFF.